Shown below are 14 T cell receptor beta chains from a single sample sequenced in a study of metastatic and nonmetastatic thyroid tumors. Before thyroid surgery, none of the patients had received any treatment. TCRdb re-called clones from the PCR reads using MiXCR. The sample holds roughly 22,000 clones, under 15% seen once. The sequencing sample was made of blood. The receptors were gathered from a female donor with papillary thyroid cancer or a benign thyroid nodule (not recorded which). Some clones in this sample may be carry-over from other donors' samples.

This clone was found many times. V and J are TRBV2 and TRBJ2-1; TRBD2 matches at 7 bases. Germline V gives CDR1 SNHLY, CDR2 FYNNEI. The CDR3 contains 13 residues. V shed 1 base and J 8 bases; nucleotides not matched to a gene: 2. This CDR3 is CASSEGREYEQFF. CDR3 bases: TGTGCCAGCAGTGAAGGGCGGGAGTATGAGCAGTTCTTC.

At least ten counts were recorded for this clone. The chain combines TRBV2 with TRBJ2-1, with D unresolved. Germline loops: CDR1 SNHLY, CDR2 FYNNEI. The CDR3 runs 11 residues. V gave up 6 bases and J gave up 9 bases, with 9 bases separating them. As DNA, the CDR3 is TGTGCCAGCAGCAATTTGTTTGAGCAGTTCTTC. Translation: CASSNLFEQFF.

The chain couples TRBV7-2 to TRBJ2-2, with 12 bases fitting TRBD2. Germline trimming cut 4 bases from V and 5 bases from J; bases unmatched to any gene: 2. This CDR3 is 15 amino acids long. The germline gives CDR1 SGHTA, CDR2 FQGNSA. In DNA, the CDR3 is TGTGCCAGCAGCTGGGGACTAGCGGGTACCGGGGAGCTGTTTTTT. This codes for CASSWGLAGTGELFF.

In its sample, this clone was seen many times. This chain links TRBV28 with TRBJ2-1, with 9 bases fitting TRBD1. Germline CDR1 and CDR2: MDHEN and SYDVKM. Trimming cost V 7 bases and J 4 bases; bases outside gene matches: 8. This CDR3 is built from 15 residues. In DNA, the CDR3 is TGTGCCAGCACCCCAGGGACAGGGAGGTACAATGAGCAGTTCTTC. It specifies CASTPGTGRYNEQFF.

This clone was recorded at least ten times. V is TRBV3-1 and J is TRBJ2-3; the D gene is possibly TRBD1 (5 bases). CDR3 length: 17 amino acids. V was clipped by 1 base and J by 1 base, with 15 bases between them. Germline V gene lookup returns CDR1 LGHDT and CDR2 YNNKEL (reference sequence). DNA of the CDR3: TGTGCCAGCAGCCAAGGGGCAGGGCTGACCCGCACAGATACGCAGTATTTT. Encoded protein: CASSQGAGLTRTDTQYF.

CDR3 sequence reads: CSATGTGSGNTIYF. The CDR3 DNA reads as TGCAGTGCAACCGGGACAGGGAGTGGAAACACCATATATTTT. The J gene is TRBJ1-3, the V gene TRBV20-1; 9 bases fit TRBD1. CDR3 size: 14 residues. Germline V gene data show CDR1 as DFQATT and CDR2 as SNEGSKA (reference sequence). V gave up 6 bases and J gave up 3 bases; unmatched junction bases: 6.

The chain recombines TRBV6-1 with TRBJ1-2; D is unresolved. The CDR3 has 14 residues. With 1 base removed from V and 5 bases from J, the gap between germline ends came to 11 bases. Germline values: CDR1 MNHNS, CDR2 SASEGT. The CDR3 spells CASSEVRTSYGYTF. The DNA for the CDR3 is TGTGCCAGCAGTGAAGTTAGGACTTCATATGGCTACACCTTC.

This clone has at least ten counts. V gene TRBV11-2 combines with J gene TRBJ2-1; 7 bases align to TRBD1. The ends lost 5 bases at V and 4 bases at J; junction bases unmatched: 8. The V gene's germline CDR1 is SGHAT and CDR2 FQNNGV. This CDR3 is built from 15 residues. The CDR3 sequence: CASSRTGTVYNEQFF. CDR3 DNA sequence: TGTGCCAGCAGCCGAACAGGGACAGTTTACAATGAGCAGTTCTTC.

Ten or more counts support this clone. The CDR3 DNA reads as TGTGCCACGCAAAACAGGGGGCTGTCCTACAATGAGCAGTTCTTC. Translated: CATQNRGLSYNEQFF. The rearrangement uses TRBV19 and TRBJ2-1, with 9 bases that match TRBD1. CDR3 length equals 15 residues. Germline trimming cut 10 bases from V and 1 base from J; bases unmatched to any gene: 8. In germline, CDR1 is LNHDA, CDR2 SQIVND (reference sequence).

This clone was observed at least ten times. This sequence joins TRBV27 and TRBJ2-7, with D perhaps TRBD2 (6 bases). V lost 9 bases and J lost 0, with 9 bases in between. The CDR3 covers 12 residues. Germline values: CDR1 MNHEY, CDR2 SMNVEV (reference sequence). CDR3 sequence (DNA): TGTGCCAGGGGGGGAGTCTCCTACGAGCAGTACTTC. Protein sequence: CARGGVSYEQYF.

This clone was picked up many times. The V call is TRBV27, the J call TRBJ2-1; TRBD2 matches 7 bases. Germline V gene sequence: CDR1 MNHEY, CDR2 SMNVEV (reference sequence). The J segment lost 3 bases and the V segment lost 3 bases, leaving 8 bases of the junction unmatched. The length of the CDR3 is 16 residues. The CDR3 spells CASSFRASGVYNEQFF. CDR3 coding DNA: TGTGCCAGCAGTTTTAGGGCTAGCGGAGTCTACAATGAGCAGTTCTTC.

At least ten counts were recorded for this clone. The rearrangement joins TRBV11-2 to TRBJ2-3; D is uncertain. V was clipped by 1 base and J by 2 bases, with 13 bases between them. This CDR3 spans 16 amino acids. The germline V gene has CDR1 SGHAT and CDR2 FQNNGV. The DNA for the CDR3 is TGTGCCAGCAGCTTAGGGGCCTACCTGACCACAGATACGCAGTATTTT. Protein sequence: CASSLGAYLTTDTQYF.

This clone appeared many times. The chain recombines TRBV2 with TRBJ2-7; either TRBD1 or TRBD2 may supply D (5 bases each). V lost 9 bases, J lost 7 bases, and 19 bases lay in between. CDR1 is SNHLY, CDR2 FYNNEI, per germline. The CDR3 is 13 amino acids. The CDR3 here is CASTGTAFAEQYF. DNA for the CDR3: TGTGCCAGTACCGGGACGGCCTTTGCGGAGCAGTACTTC.

At least ten counts were recorded for this clone. The chain has TRBV20-1 and TRBJ2-1; tentatively, D is TRBD1 or TRBD2 (6 bases each). There are 17 residues in the CDR3. Trimming pared 6 bases from V and 5 bases from J, leaving 26 bases between. The germline CDR1 and CDR2 sequences are DFQATT and SNEGSKA (reference sequence). The CDR3 DNA is TGCAGTGCACTCGGGCAGGTTGGGGGGCGAATTGACAATGAGCAGTTCTTC. Translation gives CSALGQVGGRIDNEQFF.